The rows below give T cell receptor beta chains drawn from one sample of a study of tumor and adjacent non-tumor tissue in lung cancer. TCRdb analysed the multiplex PCR reads with MiXCR anew, one entry per CDR3 protein. The sample consists of roughly 81,000 distinct CDR3 sequences, around 70% of them appearing once. The sequencing sample was made of lung tumor tissue. These receptors were taken from a woman in her sixties or seventies with non-small cell lung cancer. Each CDR3 is given with its conserved first and last residue. A D gene is named only where the DNA matches it firmly. Part of the rows lack a size; the others show once, few, many or a class for expanded clones.

CASSLGSRTDTQYF TGTGCCAGCAGCTTAGGCTCTCGCACAGATACGCAGTATTTT - TRBV13 few TRBJ2-3
CSADERHAYNVQFF TGCAGTGCTGACGAGCGGCATGCCTACAATGTGCAGTTCTTC - TRBV29-1 - TRBJ2-1
CASSNNKGRTEKLFF TGCGCCAGCAGTAATAACAAGGGAAGGACTGAAAAACTGTTTTTT - TRBV6-1 - TRBJ1-4
CASSLNYEQYF TGTGCCAGCAGCTTAAATTACGAGCAGTACTTC - TRBV12-3/TRBV12-4 many TRBJ2-7
CTSNQDRGNEQFF TGTACCAGCAATCAGGACAGGGGAAATGAGCAGTTCTTC TRBD1 TRBV11-2 once TRBJ2-1
CTSSQDWATNTGELFF TGTACCAGCAGCCAAGATTGGGCCACGAACACTGGGGAGCTGTTTTTT - TRBV4-2 many TRBJ2-2
CASSETAGSGYTF TGCGCCAGCAGTGAGACGGCAGGCTCTGGCTACACCTTC - TRBV10-1 - TRBJ1-2
CASSYSSGSSYKQYF TGTGCCAGCAGTTATTCTTCCGGGAGCTCCTACAAGCAATACTTC - TRBV6-5 - TRBJ2-7
CASSLGILSTDTQYF TGTGCCAGCAGCTTGGGTATCCTTAGCACAGATACGCAGTATTTT - TRBV5-6 - TRBJ2-3
CTSGATGGNIQYF TGCACCAGCGGGGCCACTGGCGGAAACATTCAGTACTTC TRBD2 TRBV10-2 - TRBJ2-4
CASSKGTNNEQFF TGCGCCAGCAGCAAAGGGACCAACAATGAGCAGTTCTTC - TRBV5-1 many TRBJ2-1
CAGSYSGSTDRQYF TGTGCCGGCAGCTATAGCGGTAGCACAGATAGGCAGTATTTT - TRBV4-2 - TRBJ2-3
CASSLVGPGVAGYTF TGTGCAAGCAGTTTGGTGGGGCCAGGGGTGGCTGGCTACACCTTC - TRBV5-4 - TRBJ1-2
CSVDEAYSDTQYF TGCAGCGTTGATGAAGCGTACTCGGATACGCAGTATTTT - TRBV29-1 - TRBJ2-3
CVSSSSTGNTHMQYF TGTGTCAGCAGCTCGTCTACAGGGAATACACATATGCAGTATTTT - TRBV7-9 - TRBJ2-3